The 18 T cell receptor beta chains below all came from one sample that was sequenced in a study of shared T cell receptors in the human thymus. Generated by immunoSEQ multiplex PCR, the TCRdb table keeps only in-frame clones and is missing some. This table has around 340,000 clones, approximately 95% appearing once. The sample consisted of thymocytes. The origin of the receptors is a human donor.

V and J are TRBV28 and TRBJ2-7; D is unclear. This CDR3 is built from 13 residues. In germline, CDR1 is MDHEN, CDR2 SYDVKM. V lost 3 bases to trimming and J lost 1 base, with 7 bases between them. CDR3 protein: CASSFRRSYEQYF. CDR3 bases: TGTGCCAGCAGTTTTAGAAGGTCCTACGAGCAGTACTTC.

This sequence joins TRBV6-4 and TRBJ2-1; D gene ambiguous. Germline V gene data show CDR1 as MRHNA and CDR2 as SNTAGT. Between the trimmed V and J ends, which lost 6 bases and 6 bases, there was a span of 15 bases. The CDR3 spans 14 residues. The CDR3 is CASRGSFESNEQFF. CDR3 coding DNA: TGTGCCAGCAGAGGGTCGTTTGAGTCCAATGAGCAGTTCTTC.

This chain connects TRBV11-2 to TRBJ1-2, with D unresolved. Per germline, CDR1 SGHAT and CDR2 FQNNGV. V was pared by 1 base and J by 4 bases, with 16 bases between. CDR3 length: 16 residues. Here the CDR3 reads CASSLAAGSLIYGYTF. In DNA form, the CDR3 reads TGTGCCAGCAGCTTAGCAGCGGGGTCCTTAATCTATGGCTACACCTTC.

This chain links TRBV4-1 with TRBJ2-7, with TRBD2 identical over 8 bases. The CDR3 is 14 amino acids. J was trimmed by 3 bases and V by 2 bases; bases with no gene match: 3. Germline V gene sequence: CDR1 MGHRA, CDR2 YSYEKL. Here the CDR3 DNA reads TGCGCCAGCAGCCAAAACAGCGGGAGCTACGAGCAGTACTTC. Its protein product is CASSQNSGSYEQYF.

This clone was recorded only once. The V gene is TRBV11-3, the J gene TRBJ2-7; 8 nucleotides agree with TRBD1. V shed 2 bases, J shed 5 bases, and the junction held 17 bases outside the gene matches. Germline loops: CDR1 SGHNT, CDR2 YENEEA. The length of the CDR3 is 18 residues. The CDR3 is CASSLNSTKTGVRDEQYF. In nucleotides, the CDR3 is TGTGCCAGCAGCTTAAATTCCACGAAGACAGGGGTAAGGGACGAGCAGTACTTC. Full variable domain (rest looked up from reference TRBV11-3 and TRBJ2-7): EAGVVQSPRYKIIEKKQPVAFWCNPISGHNTLYWYLQNLGQGPELLIRYENEEAVDDSQLPKDRFSAERLKGVDSTLKIQPAELGDSAVYLCASSLNSTKTGVRDEQYFGPGTRLTVT.

The gene calls are TRBV2 and TRBJ2-2; tentative D call: TRBD2 (6 bases). Germline-derived CDR1 and CDR2 are SNHLY and FYNNEI. CDR3 size: 16 residues. Trimming removed 7 bases from V and 4 bases from J, with 19 bases in between. CDR3 sequence (DNA): TGTGCCAGCACCCCCCATGCTAGCGAGATCACCGGGGAGCTGTTTTTT. Its protein product is CASTPHASEITGELFF.

The rearrangement links TRBV9 to TRBJ2-1; D is possibly TRBD1 or TRBD2 (7 bases each). CDR3 size: 19 residues. With 4 bases removed from V and 7 bases from J, the gap between germline ends came to 30 bases. Per germline, CDR1 SGDLS and CDR2 YYNGEE. The CDR3 DNA sequence: TGTGCCAGCAGCCCCTCCGGCCTAGCGGAGGGGGCCCTGGAAAATGAGCAGTTCTTC. Translating it yields CASSPSGLAEGALENEQFF.

The V call is TRBV6-6, the J call TRBJ2-7; 8 positions match TRBD2. This CDR3 is 15 amino acids long. CDR1 and CDR2 from the germline V gene are MNHNY and SVGAGI (reference sequence). V was pared by 5 bases and J by 0 bases, with 6 bases of the junction left unmatched. CDR3 DNA sequence: TGTGCCAGCAGTCCCAGACTAGCGCCCTCCTACGAGCAGTACTTC. Translating gives CASSPRLAPSYEQYF.

The chain links TRBV5-5 to TRBJ1-5; no clear D. Per germline, CDR1 SGHKS and CDR2 YYEKEE (reference sequence). CDR3 length: 14 residues. Trimming stripped 2 bases from V and 7 bases from J, with 13 bases between. CDR3 amino acids: CASSLTGSGQPQHF. CDR3 sequence (DNA): TGTGCCAGCAGCTTAACCGGGTCGGGCCAGCCCCAGCATTTT. The whole variable domain, remainder taken from reference TRBV5-5 and TRBJ1-5, is DAGVTQSPTHLIKTRGQQVTLRCSPISGHKSVSWYQQVLGQGPQFIFQYYEKEERGRGNFPDRFSARQFPNYSSELNVNALLLGDSALYLCASSLTGSGQPQHFGDGTRLSIL.

V gene TRBV30 combines with J gene TRBJ1-5; no definite D call. V was shortened by 0 bases and J by 3 bases, with 15 bases between the two germline ends. This CDR3 region has 16 residues. Germline V gene sequence: CDR1 GTSNPN, CDR2 SVGIG (reference sequence). In DNA form, the CDR3 reads TGTGCCTGGAGTGTACGTCCTCCCGGCCCCAATCAGCCCCAGCATTTT. Translated: CAWSVRPPGPNQPQHF.

This chain connects TRBV28 to TRBJ2-3; TRBD2 is a possible D gene (5 bases). The CDR3 runs to 14 residues. The germline V gene encodes CDR1 MDHEN and CDR2 SYDVKM. The V and J ends lost 5 bases and 3 bases respectively, with 12 bases between them. CDR3 sequence reads: CASSTPGGTDTQYF. CDR3 DNA sequence: TGTGCCAGCAGTACCCCCGGCGGGACAGATACGCAGTATTTT.

This clone was seen once. The chain uses TRBV6-1 and TRBJ2-1, with D unresolved. The germline gives CDR1 MNHNS, CDR2 SASEGT. V was shortened by 2 bases and J by 10 bases, with 6 bases between the two germline ends. The CDR3 loop spans 11 amino acids. CDR3 region: CASSEPPEQFF. Here the CDR3 DNA reads TGTGCCAGCAGTGAACCCCCCGAGCAGTTCTTC.

The V gene is TRBV6-4, the J gene TRBJ2-1; 7 nucleotides match TRBD2. V trimming: 0 bases; J trimming: 6 bases; junction bases outside the gene matches: 8. CDR1 is MRHNA, CDR2 SNTAGT, per germline. The CDR3 runs 16 residues. The CDR3: CASSDSAGARFNEQFF. CDR3 bases: TGTGCCAGCAGTGACTCGGCGGGAGCGAGGTTCAATGAGCAGTTCTTC.

The chain links TRBV7-2 to TRBJ2-5, with D possibly being TRBD2 (6 bases). CDR3 length: 13 amino acids. The V gene's germline CDR1 is SGHTA and CDR2 FQGNSA. Trimming removed 5 bases from V and 10 bases from J, with 17 bases in between. CDR3 residues: CASSIAGGWDQYF. For the CDR3, the DNA is TGTGCCAGCAGCATTGCCGGGGGATGGGACCAGTACTTC.

This clone was found once. This chain uses TRBV11-2 with TRBJ1-1; D is unclear. Between the trimmed V and J ends, which lost 0 bases and 7 bases, there was a span of 18 bases. This CDR3 region has 16 residues. Germline CDR1 SGHAT, CDR2 FQNNGV. The CDR3 DNA reads as TGTGCCAGCAGCTTAGATCGGTACAGCGCGCTATTTGAAGCTTTCTTT. It is translated as CASSLDRYSALFEAFF. Full variable domain (rest looked up from reference TRBV11-2 and TRBJ1-1): EAGVAQSPRYKIIEKRQSVAFWCNPISGHATLYWYQQILGQGPKLLIQFQNNGVVDDSQLPKDRFSAERLKGVDSTLKIQPAKLEDSAVYLCASSLDRYSALFEAFFGQGTRLTVV.

This clone has just one count. The rearrangement links TRBV28 to TRBJ1-5, with D maybe TRBD1 (5 bases). The ends were cut back, 2 bases at V and 1 base at J, with 12 bases in the middle. The CDR3 covers 16 residues. The germline V gene has CDR1 MDHEN and CDR2 SYDVKM. The CDR3 here is CASSLRGTASNQPQHF. As DNA, the CDR3 is TGTGCCAGCAGTTTAAGGGGAACGGCCAGCAATCAGCCCCAGCATTTT.

This chain uses TRBV7-2 with TRBJ1-2; the D is unclear. This CDR3 has 13 amino acids. Trimming shortened V by 2 bases and J by 8 bases, and 12 bases separated the two germline ends. The germline gives CDR1 SGHTA, CDR2 FQGNSA. The CDR3 DNA is TGTGCCAGCAGCTTATGGGGTACCGGCGGCTACACCTTC. Encoded protein: CASSLWGTGGYTF.

J is TRBJ2-3 and V is TRBV27; D ambiguous. The V and J ends lost 7 bases and 0 bases respectively, with 23 bases between them. The germline CDR1 and CDR2 sequences are MNHEY and SMNVEV (reference sequence). The CDR3 is 18 residues long. The DNA for the CDR3 is TGTGCCAGCAACGACCCAGGACCCCGCGACCTTAGCACAGATACGCAGTATTTT. Protein sequence: CASNDPGPRDLSTDTQYF.